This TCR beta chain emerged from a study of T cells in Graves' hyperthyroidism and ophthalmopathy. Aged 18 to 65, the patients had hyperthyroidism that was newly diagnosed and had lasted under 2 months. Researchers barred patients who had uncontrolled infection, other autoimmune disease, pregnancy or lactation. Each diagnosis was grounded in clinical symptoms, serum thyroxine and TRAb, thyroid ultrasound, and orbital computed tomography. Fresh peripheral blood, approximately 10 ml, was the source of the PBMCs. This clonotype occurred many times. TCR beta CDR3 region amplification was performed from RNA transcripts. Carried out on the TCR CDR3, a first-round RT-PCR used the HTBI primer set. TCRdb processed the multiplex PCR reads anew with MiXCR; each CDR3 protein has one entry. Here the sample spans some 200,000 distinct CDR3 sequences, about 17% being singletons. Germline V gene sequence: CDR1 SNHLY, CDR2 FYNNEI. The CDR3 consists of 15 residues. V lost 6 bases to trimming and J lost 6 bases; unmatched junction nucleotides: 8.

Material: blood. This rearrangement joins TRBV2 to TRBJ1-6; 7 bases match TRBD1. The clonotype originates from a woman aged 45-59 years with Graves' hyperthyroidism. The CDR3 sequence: CASREGAGVNSPLHF. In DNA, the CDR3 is TGTGCCAGCAGGGAGGGGGCAGGAGTTAATTCACCCCTCCACTTT.